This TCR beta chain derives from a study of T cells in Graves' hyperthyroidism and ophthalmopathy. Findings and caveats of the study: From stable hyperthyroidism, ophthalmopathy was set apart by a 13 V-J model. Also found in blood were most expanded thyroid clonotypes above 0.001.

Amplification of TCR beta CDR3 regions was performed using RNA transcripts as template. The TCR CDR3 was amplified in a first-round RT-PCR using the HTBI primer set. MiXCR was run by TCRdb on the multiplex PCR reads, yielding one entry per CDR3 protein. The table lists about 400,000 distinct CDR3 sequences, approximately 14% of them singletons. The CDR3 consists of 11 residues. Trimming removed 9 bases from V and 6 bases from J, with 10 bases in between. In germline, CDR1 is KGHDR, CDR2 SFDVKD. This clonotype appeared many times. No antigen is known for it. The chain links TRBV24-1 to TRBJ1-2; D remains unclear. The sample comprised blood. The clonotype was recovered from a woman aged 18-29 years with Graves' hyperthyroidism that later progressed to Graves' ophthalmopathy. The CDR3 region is CATHSRDGYTF. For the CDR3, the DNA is TGTGCCACCCACTCGCGGGATGGCTACACCTTC.